Detailed here is one T cell receptor beta chain. CDR1 and CDR2 (germline): KGHSH, LQKENI. Losses at the gene ends were 1 base for V and 0 bases for J; bases not matched to a gene: 0. This CDR3 region has 14 residues. The source of the sample is a study of T cell responses to AZD1222 COVID-19 vaccine. Produced via immunoSEQ multiplex PCR; TCRdb's table is partial and in-frame only. The sample shows around 180,000 clones, roughly 94% of them seen only once. The material was peripheral blood, obtained 28 days after the second AZD1222 dose. The receptor comes from an adult who received the AZD1222 COVID-19 vaccine. This chain links TRBV18 with TRBJ2-7; 7 nucleotides agree with TRBD2. CDR3 amino acids: CASSPRTSSYEQYF. For the CDR3, the DNA is TGTGCCAGCTCACCACGGACTAGCTCCTACGAGCAGTACTTC.